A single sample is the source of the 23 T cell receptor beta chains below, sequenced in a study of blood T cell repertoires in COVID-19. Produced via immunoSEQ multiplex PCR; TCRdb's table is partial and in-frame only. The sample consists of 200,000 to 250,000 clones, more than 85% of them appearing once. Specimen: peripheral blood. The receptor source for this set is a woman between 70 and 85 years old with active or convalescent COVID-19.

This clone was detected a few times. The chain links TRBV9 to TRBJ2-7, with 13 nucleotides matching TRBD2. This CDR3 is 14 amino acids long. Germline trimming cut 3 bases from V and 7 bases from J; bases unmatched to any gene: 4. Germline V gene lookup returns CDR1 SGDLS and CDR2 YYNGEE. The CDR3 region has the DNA TGTGCCAGCAGCGCTAGGACTAGCGGGGGAGAGCAGTACTTC. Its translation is CASSARTSGGEQYF.

In nucleotides, the CDR3 is TGTGCCAGCAGCCTCCGGGACTACCTATCCGGGACCCAGTACTTC. This gives the protein CASSLRDYLSGTQYF. The rearrangement links TRBV7-2 to TRBJ2-5; 7 bases are a match to TRBD2. Unmatched junction bases numbered 13, after V lost 5 bases and J lost 7 bases. Germline V CDR1 and CDR2: SGHTA, FQGNSA. CDR3 length: 15 amino acids.

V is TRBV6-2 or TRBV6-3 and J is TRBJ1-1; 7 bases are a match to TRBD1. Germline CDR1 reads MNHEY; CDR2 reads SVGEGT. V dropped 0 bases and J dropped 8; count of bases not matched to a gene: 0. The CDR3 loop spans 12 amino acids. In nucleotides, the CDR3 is TGTGCCAGCAGTTACTCACAGGGGGAAGCTTTCTTT. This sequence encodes CASSYSQGEAFF.

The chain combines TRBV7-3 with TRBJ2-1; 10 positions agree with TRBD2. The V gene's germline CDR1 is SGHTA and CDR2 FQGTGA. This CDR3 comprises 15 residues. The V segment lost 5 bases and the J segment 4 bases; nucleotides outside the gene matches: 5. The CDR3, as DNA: TGTGCCAGCAGCCAGCTAGCGGGGGCATACAATGAGCAGTTCTTC. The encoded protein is CASSQLAGAYNEQFF.

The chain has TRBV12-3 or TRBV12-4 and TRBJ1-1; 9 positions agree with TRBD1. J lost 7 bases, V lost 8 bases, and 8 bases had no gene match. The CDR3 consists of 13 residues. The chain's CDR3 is CASGGQGSLEAFF. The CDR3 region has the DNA TGTGCCAGCGGGGGACAGGGATCGCTTGAAGCTTTCTTT.

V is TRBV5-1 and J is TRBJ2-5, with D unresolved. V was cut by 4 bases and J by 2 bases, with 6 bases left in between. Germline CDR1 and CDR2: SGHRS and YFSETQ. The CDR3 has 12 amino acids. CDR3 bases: TGCGCCAGCAGCCGAGAGCAAGAGACCCAGTACTTC. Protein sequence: CASSREQETQYF.

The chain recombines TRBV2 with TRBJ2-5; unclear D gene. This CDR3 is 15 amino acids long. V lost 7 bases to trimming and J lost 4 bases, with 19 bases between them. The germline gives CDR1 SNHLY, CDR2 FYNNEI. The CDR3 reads CASIPRSFRRETQYF. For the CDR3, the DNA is TGTGCCAGCATCCCCCGGTCTTTTAGAAGAGAGACCCAGTACTTC.

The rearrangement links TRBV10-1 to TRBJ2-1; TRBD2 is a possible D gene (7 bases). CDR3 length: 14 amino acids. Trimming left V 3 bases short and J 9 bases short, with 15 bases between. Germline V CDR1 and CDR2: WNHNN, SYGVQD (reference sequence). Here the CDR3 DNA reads TGCGCCAGCAGTGATGGGGGGGGCCGGAGTGAGCAGTTCTTC. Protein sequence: CASSDGGGRSEQFF.

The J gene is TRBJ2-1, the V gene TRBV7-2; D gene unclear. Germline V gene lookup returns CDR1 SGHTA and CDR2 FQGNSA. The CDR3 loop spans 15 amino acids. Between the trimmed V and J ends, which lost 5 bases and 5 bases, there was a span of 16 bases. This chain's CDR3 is CASSQFDRSDNEQFF. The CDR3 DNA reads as TGTGCCAGCAGCCAATTCGATCGGAGCGACAATGAGCAGTTCTTC.

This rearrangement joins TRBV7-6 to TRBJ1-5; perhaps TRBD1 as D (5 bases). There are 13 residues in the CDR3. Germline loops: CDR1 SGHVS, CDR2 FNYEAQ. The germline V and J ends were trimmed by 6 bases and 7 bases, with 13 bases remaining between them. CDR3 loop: CASSNAGLQPQHF. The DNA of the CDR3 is TGTGCCAGCAGTAACGCAGGGTTGCAGCCCCAGCATTTT.

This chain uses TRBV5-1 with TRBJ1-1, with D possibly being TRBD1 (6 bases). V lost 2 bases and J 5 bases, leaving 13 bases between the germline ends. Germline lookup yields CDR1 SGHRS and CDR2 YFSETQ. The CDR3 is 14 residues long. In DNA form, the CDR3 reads TGCGCCAGCAGCTTCGAAGGGGGTGGGACTGAAGCTTTCTTT. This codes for CASSFEGGGTEAFF. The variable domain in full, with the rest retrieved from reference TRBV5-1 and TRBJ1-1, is KAGVTQTPRYLIKTRGQQVTLSCSPISGHRSVSWYQQTPGQGLQFLFEYFSETQRNKGNFPGRFSGRQFSNSRSEMNVSTLELGDSALYLCASSFEGGGTEAFFGQGTRLTVV.

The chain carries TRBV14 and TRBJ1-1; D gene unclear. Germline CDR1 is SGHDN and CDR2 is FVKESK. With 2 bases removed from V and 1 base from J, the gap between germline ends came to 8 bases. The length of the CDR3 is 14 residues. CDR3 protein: CASSQSGRNTEAFF. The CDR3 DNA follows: TGTGCCAGCAGCCAATCGGGGAGGAACACTGAAGCTTTCTTT.

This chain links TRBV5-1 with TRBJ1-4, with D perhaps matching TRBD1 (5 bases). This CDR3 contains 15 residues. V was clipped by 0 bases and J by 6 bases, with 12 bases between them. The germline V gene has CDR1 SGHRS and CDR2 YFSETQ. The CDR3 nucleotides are TGCGCCAGCAGCTTGGCCGGGGGAGCGGATGAAAAACTGTTTTTT. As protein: CASSLAGGADEKLFF.

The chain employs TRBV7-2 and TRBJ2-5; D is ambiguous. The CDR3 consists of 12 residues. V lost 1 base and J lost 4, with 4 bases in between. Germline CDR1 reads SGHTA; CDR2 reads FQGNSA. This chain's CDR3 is CASSLGRETQYF. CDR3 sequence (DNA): TGTGCCAGCAGCTTAGGTCGAGAGACCCAGTACTTC. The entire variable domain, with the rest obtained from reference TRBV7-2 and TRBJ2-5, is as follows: GAGVSQSPSNKVTEKGKDVELRCDPISGHTALYWYRQSLGQGLEFLIYFQGNSAPDKSGLPSDRFSAERTGGSVSTLTIQRTQQEDSAVYLCASSLGRETQYFGPGTRLLVL.

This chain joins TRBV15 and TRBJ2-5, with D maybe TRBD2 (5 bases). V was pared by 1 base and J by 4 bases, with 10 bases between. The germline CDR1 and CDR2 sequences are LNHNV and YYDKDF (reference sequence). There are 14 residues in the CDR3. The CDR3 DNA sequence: TGTGCCACCAGCAGAGTGACGGGGATAGAGACCCAGTACTTC. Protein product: CATSRVTGIETQYF.

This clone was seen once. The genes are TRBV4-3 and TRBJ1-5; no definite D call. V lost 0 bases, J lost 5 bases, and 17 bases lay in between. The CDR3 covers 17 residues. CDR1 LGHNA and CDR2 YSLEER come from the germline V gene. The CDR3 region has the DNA TGCGCCAGCAGCCAAGATTTGGGAGCCAGCCTTGATCAGCCCCAGCATTTT. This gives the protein CASSQDLGASLDQPQHF.

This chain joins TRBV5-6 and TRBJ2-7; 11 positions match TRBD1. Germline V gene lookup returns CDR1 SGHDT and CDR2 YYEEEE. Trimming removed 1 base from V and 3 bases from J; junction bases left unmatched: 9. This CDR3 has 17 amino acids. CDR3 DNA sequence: TGTGCCAGCAGCTTGTCGTATGGGACAGGGGGTGGCTACGAGCAGTACTTC. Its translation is CASSLSYGTGGGYEQYF. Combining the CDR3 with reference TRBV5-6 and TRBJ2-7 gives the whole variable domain DAGVTQSPTHLIKTRGQQVTLRCSPKSGHDTVSWYQQALGQGPQFIFQYYEEEERQRGNFPDRFSGHQFPNYSSELNVNALLLGDSALYLCASSLSYGTGGGYEQYFGPGTRLTVT.

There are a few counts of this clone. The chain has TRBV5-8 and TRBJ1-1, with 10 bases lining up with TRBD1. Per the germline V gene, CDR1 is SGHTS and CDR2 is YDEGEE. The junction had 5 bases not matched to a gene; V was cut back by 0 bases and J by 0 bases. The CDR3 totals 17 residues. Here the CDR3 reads CASSLEGDRGLNTEAFF. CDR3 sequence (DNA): TGTGCCAGCAGCTTGGAGGGGGACAGGGGTTTGAACACTGAAGCTTTCTTT.

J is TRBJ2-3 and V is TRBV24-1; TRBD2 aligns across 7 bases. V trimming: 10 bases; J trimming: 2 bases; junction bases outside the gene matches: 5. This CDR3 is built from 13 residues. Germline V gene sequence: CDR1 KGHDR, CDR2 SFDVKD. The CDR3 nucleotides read TGTGCCACAGAAGCGGGGATCACAGATACGCAGTATTTT. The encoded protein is CATEAGITDTQYF.

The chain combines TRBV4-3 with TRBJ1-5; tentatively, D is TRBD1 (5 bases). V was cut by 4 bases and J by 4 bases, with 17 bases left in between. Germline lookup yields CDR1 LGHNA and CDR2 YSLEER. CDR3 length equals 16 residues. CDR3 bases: TGCGCCAGCAGCCGACGCGCAGGGTCCGTGAATCAGCCCCAGCATTTT. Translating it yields CASSRRAGSVNQPQHF.

The CDR3 nucleotides read TGTGCCAGCAGCTTAGCAAGTGGAGGTACGCAGTATTTT. Its protein is CASSLASGGTQYF. This chain links TRBV7-8 with TRBJ2-3, with D perhaps TRBD2 (5 bases). This CDR3 comprises 13 residues. Trimming cost V 0 bases and J 8 bases, with 9 bases left between them. Germline CDR1 is SGHVS and CDR2 is FQNEAQ.

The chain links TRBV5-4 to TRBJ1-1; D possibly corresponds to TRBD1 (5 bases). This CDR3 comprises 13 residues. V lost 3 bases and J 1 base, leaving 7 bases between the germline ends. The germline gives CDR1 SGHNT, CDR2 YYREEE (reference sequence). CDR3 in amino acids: CASSYDRNTEAFF. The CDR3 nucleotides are TGTGCCAGCAGCTATGACAGGAACACTGAAGCTTTCTTT.

CDR3 sequence: CASSLVGRGREQYF. The CDR3 bases are TGTGCCAGCAGCTTAGTGGGCAGGGGGCGTGAGCAGTACTTC. V usage is TRBV11-2 and J usage is TRBJ2-7, with TRBD1 matching over 8 bases. Trimming took 1 base from V and 7 from J; bases not matched to a gene: 6. The CDR3 extends over 14 amino acids. CDR1 and CDR2 (germline): SGHAT, FQNNGV.